This T cell receptor beta chain was observed in a study of T cell responses to AZD1222 COVID-19 vaccine. Broader study findings: In a largely white British group with more females than males, clonal diversity was possibly underestimated. Targets within unmutated variant regions were reportedly found for nearly half of spike-specific TCRs.

Repertoires were generated with immunoSEQ multiplex PCR, while TCRdb's copy carries only in-frame clones and drops some. The sample has about 180,000 clones; just over 85% are singletons. The CDR3 totals 13 residues. The germline V and J ends were trimmed by 3 bases and 1 base, with 6 bases remaining between them. Germline V gene data show CDR1 as LNHDA and CDR2 as SQIVND (reference sequence). Notes on this clone: Its antigen is unknown.

The input for sequencing was peripheral blood, taken 28 days after the second AZD1222 dose. V and J are TRBV19 and TRBJ1-1; D call uncertain. The TCR comes from an adult who received the AZD1222 COVID-19 vaccine. The CDR3 DNA follows: TGTGCCAGTAGTATTGGACGGAACACTGAAGCTTTCTTT. It yields the protein CASSIGRNTEAFF.